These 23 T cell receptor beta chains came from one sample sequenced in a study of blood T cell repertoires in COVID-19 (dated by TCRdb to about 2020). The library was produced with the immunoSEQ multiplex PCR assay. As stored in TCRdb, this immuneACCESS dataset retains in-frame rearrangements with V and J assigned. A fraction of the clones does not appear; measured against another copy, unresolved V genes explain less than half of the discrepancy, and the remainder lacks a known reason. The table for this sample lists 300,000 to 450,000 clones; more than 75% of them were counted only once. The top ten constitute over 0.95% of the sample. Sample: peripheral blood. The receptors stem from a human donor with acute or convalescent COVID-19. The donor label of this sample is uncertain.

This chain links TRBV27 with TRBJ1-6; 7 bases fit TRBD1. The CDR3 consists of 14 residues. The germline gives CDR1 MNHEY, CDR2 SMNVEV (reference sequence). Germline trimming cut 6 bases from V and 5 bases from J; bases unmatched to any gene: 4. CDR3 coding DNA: TGTGCCAGCAGAACCGGGACAGATAATTCACCCCTCCACTTT. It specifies CASRTGTDNSPLHF.

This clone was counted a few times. For the CDR3, the DNA is TGTGCCAGCAGCCGCTTACTAGCACACAATGAGCAGTTCTTC. Its translation: CASSRLLAHNEQFF. The chain combines TRBV5-6 with TRBJ2-1, with D perhaps TRBD2 (6 bases). V lost 4 bases, J lost 5 bases, and 13 bases lay in between. The length of the CDR3 is 14 residues. Germline assignment: CDR1 SGHDT and CDR2 YYEEEE.

The CDR3 DNA reads as TGTGCCAGCAGCCAAGATCAGCGGGGGCTCACCCAGTTCTTC. Translation: CASSQDQRGLTQFF. The chain is built from TRBV3-1 (or the pseudogene TRBV3-2) and TRBJ2-1; 8 bases line up with TRBD2. CDR1 LGHDT and CDR2 YNNKEL come from the germline V gene (reference sequence). The CDR3 sequence is 14 residues long. Losses at the gene ends were 0 bases for V and 13 bases for J; bases not matched to a gene: 8.

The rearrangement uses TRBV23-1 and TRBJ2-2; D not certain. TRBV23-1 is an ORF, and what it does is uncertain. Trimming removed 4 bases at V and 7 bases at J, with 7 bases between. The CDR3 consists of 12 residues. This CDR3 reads CASSLYNGELFF. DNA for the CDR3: TGCGCCAGCAGTCTTTATAACGGGGAGCTGTTTTTT.

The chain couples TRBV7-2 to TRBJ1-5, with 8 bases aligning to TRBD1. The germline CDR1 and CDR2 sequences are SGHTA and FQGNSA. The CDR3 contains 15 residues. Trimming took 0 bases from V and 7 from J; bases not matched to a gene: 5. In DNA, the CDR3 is TGTGCCAGCAGCTTAGCCGGGACAGGAAGCCAGCCCCAGCATTTT. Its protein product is CASSLAGTGSQPQHF.

The CDR3 sequence is CSVDTYTEAFF. The DNA for the CDR3 is TGCAGCGTCGACACCTACACTGAAGCTTTCTTT. The chain employs TRBV29-1 and TRBJ1-1, with D hard to call. The V end was cut by 6 bases, the J end by 3 bases, with 8 bases between. The CDR3 totals 11 residues. Germline V gives CDR1 SQVTM, CDR2 ANQGSEA.

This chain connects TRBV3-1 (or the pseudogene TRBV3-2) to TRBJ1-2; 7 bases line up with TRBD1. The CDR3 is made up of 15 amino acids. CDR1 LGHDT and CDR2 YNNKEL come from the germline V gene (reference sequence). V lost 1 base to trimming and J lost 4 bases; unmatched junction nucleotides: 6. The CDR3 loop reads CASSQVSGGGYGYTF. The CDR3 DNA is TGTGCCAGCAGCCAAGTGTCAGGGGGAGGCTATGGCTACACCTTC.

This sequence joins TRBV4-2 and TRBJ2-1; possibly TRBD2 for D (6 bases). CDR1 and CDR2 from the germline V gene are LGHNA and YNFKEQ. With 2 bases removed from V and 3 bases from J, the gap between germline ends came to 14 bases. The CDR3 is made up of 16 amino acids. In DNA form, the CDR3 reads TGTGCCAGCAGCCAATCGGGGACTGTTCGCTACAATGAGCAGTTCTTC. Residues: CASSQSGTVRYNEQFF.

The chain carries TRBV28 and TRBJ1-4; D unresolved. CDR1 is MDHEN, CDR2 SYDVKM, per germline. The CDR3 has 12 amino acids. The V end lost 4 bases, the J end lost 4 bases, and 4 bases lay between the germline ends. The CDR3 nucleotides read TGTGCCAGCAGTTATCTTAATGAAAAACTGTTTTTT. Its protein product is CASSYLNEKLFF.

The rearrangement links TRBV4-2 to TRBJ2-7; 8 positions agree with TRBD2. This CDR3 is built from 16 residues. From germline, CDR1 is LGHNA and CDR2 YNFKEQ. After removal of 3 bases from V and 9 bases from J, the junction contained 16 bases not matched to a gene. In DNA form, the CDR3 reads TGTGCCAGCAGCCAGCCTCCCCAGAGCGGGAGTTCTTTGCAGTACTTC. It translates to CASSQPPQSGSSLQYF.

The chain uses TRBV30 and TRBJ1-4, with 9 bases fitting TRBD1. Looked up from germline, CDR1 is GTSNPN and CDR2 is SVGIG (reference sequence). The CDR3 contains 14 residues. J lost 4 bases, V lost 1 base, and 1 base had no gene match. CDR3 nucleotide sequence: TGTGCCTGGAGTGGGGGACAGGGTAATGAAAAACTGTTTTTT. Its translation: CAWSGGQGNEKLFF.

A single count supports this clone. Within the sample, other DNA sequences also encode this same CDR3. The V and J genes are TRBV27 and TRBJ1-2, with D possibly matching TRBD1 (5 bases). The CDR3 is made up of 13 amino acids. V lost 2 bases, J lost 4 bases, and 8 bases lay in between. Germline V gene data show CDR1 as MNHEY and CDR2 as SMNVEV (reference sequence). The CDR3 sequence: CASSLQGGYGYTF. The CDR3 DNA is TGTGCCAGCAGTTTACAGGGCGGCTATGGCTACACCTTC.

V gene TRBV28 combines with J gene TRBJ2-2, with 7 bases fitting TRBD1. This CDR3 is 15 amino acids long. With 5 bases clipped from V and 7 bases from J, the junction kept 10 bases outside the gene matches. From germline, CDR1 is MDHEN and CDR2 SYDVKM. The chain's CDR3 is CASSTAGTDIGELFF. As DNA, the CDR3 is TGTGCCAGCAGTACCGCCGGGACAGATATCGGGGAGCTGTTTTTT.

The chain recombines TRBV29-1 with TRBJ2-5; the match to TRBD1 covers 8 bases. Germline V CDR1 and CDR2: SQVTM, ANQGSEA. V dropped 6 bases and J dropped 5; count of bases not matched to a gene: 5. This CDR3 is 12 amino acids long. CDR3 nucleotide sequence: TGCAGCGTCCAAAGGACAGGGGAGACCCAGTACTTC. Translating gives CSVQRTGETQYF.

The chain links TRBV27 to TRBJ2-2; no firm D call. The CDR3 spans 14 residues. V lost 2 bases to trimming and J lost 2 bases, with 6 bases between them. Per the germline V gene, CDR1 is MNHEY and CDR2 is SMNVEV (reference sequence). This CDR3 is CASSLIVNTGELFF. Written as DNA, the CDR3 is TGTGCCAGCAGTTTAATAGTTAACACCGGGGAGCTGTTTTTT.

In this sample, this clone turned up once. CDR3 sequence: CASRTGHSYEQYF. The CDR3 DNA sequence: TGTGCCAGCAGAACGGGACACTCCTACGAGCAGTACTTC. The chain is built from TRBV25-1 and TRBJ2-7; D is possibly TRBD1 (6 bases). The V end was cut by 6 bases, the J end by 0 bases, with 9 bases between. The V gene's germline CDR1 is MGHDK and CDR2 SYGVNS. The CDR3 has 13 amino acids.

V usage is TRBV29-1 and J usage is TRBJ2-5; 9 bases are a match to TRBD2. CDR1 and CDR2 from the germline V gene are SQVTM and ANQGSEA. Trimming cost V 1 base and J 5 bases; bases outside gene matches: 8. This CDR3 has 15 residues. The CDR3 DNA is TGCAGCGTTGAAGTAGGCGGGGGGGCCTTGGAGACCCAGTACTTC. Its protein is CSVEVGGGALETQYF.

The CDR3 bases are TGTGCCAGTAGTCTAGGGACAGGGACGAGGGCCCCGGCTTTCTTT. Residues: CASSLGTGTRAPAFF. The V call is TRBV19, the J call TRBJ1-1; 9 positions agree with TRBD1. Looked up from germline, CDR1 is LNHDA and CDR2 is SQIVND (reference sequence). V lost 5 bases to trimming and J lost 11 bases; unmatched junction nucleotides: 15. There are 15 residues in the CDR3. Looking up the rest from reference TRBV19 and TRBJ1-1 gives the full variable domain: DGGITQSPKYLFRKEGQNVTLSCEQNLNHDAMYWYRQDPGQGLRLIYYSQIVNDFQKGDIAEGYSVSREKKESFPLTVTSAQKNPTAFYLCASSLGTGTRAPAFFGQGTRLTVV.

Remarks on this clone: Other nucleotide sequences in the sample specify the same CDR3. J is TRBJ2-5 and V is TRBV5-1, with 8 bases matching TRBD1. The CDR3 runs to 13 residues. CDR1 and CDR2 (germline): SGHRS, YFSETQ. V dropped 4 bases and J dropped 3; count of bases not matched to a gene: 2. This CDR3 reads CASSLTGEETQYF. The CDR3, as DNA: TGCGCCAGCAGCCTGACAGGGGAAGAGACCCAGTACTTC.

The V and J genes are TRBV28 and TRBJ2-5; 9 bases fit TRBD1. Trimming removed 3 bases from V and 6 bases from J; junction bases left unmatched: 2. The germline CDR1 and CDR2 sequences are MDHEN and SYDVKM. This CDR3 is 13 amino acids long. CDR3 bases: TGTGCCAGCAGTTTGACAGGGGGAAAGACCCAGTACTTC. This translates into CASSLTGGKTQYF.

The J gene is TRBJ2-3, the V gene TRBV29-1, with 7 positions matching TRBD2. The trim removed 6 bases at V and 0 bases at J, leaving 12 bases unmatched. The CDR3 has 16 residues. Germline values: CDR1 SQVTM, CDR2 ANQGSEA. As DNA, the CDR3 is TGCAGCGTGGGGGAGGGACGGCGGGCTAGCACAGATACGCAGTATTTT. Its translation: CSVGEGRRASTDTQYF.

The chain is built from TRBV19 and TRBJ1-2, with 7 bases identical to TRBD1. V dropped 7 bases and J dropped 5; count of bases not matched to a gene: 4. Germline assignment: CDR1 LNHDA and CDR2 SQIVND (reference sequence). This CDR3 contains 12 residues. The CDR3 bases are TGTGCCAGTACCCCCAGGGGGTATGGCTACACCTTC. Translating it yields CASTPRGYGYTF.

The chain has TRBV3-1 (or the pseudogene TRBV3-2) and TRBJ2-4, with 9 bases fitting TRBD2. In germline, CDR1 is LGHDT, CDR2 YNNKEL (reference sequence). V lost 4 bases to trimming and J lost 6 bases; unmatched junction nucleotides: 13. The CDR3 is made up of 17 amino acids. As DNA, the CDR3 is TGTGCCAGCAGCCCTGGGGCTCTAGCGGGGAGTGGAAACATTCAGTACTTC. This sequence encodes CASSPGALAGSGNIQYF.